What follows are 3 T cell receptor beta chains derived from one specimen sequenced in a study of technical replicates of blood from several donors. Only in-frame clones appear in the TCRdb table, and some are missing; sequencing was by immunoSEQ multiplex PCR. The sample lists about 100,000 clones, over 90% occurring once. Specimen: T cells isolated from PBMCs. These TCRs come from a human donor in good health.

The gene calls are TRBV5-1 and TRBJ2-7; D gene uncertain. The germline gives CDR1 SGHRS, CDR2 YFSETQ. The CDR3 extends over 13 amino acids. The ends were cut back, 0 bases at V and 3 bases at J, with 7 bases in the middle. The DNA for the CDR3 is TGCGCCAGCAGCTTGGCCCCGGGCTACGAGCAGTACTTC. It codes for CASSLAPGYEQYF.

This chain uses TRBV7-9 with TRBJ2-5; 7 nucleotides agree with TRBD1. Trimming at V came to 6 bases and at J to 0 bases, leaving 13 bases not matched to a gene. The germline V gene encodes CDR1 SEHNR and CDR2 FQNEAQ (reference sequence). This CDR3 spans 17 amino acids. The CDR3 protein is CASSPPLGQPYQETQYF. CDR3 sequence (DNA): TGTGCCAGCAGTCCACCCCTGGGACAGCCTTACCAAGAGACCCAGTACTTC.

The CDR3 DNA is TGTGCCAGCAGCCCCGACGGGGTGGGTGCTGAAGCTTTCTTT. Its protein is CASSPDGVGAEAFF. The chain is built from TRBV11-2 and TRBJ1-1; unclear D gene. The CDR3 loop spans 14 amino acids. V gave up 5 bases and J gave up 6 bases, with 16 bases separating them. Germline V gene sequence: CDR1 SGHAT, CDR2 FQNNGV.